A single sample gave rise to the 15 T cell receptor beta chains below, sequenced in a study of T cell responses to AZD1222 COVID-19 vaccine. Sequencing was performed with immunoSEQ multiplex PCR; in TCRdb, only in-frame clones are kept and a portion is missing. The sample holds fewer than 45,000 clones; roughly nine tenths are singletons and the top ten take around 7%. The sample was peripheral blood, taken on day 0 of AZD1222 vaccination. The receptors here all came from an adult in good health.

CDR3 DNA: TGTGCCAGCAGCCGGGACAGGGGAACCTATAATTCACCCCTCCACTTT. Protein product: CASSRDRGTYNSPLHF. The chain is built from TRBV27 and TRBJ1-6, with 10 bases fitting TRBD1. With 6 bases clipped from V and 2 bases from J, the junction kept 4 bases outside the gene matches. Germline values: CDR1 MNHEY, CDR2 SMNVEV (reference sequence). The CDR3 extends over 16 amino acids.

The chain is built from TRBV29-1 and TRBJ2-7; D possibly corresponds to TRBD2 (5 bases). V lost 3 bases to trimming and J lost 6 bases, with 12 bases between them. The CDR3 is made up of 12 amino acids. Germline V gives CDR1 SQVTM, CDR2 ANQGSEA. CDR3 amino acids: CSVEGGSSEQYF. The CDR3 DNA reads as TGCAGCGTTGAGGGTGGGAGCAGCGAGCAGTACTTC.

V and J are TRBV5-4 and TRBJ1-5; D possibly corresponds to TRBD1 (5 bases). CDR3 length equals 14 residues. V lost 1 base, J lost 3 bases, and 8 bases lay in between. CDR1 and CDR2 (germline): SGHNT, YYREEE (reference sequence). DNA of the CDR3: TGTGCCAGCAGCTTGTGGGGCCCCAATCAGCCCCAGCATTTT. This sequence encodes CASSLWGPNQPQHF.

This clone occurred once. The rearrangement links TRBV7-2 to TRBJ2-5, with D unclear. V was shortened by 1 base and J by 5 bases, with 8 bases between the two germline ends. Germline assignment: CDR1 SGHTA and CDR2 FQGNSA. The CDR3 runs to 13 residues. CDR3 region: CASSLEWRETQYF. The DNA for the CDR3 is TGTGCCAGCAGCTTAGAATGGCGGGAGACCCAGTACTTC.

The CDR3 coding sequence is TGCGCCAGCACCAGGGGTCAGCGCCCCCAGGGAGAGACCCAGTACTTC. Its protein product is CASTRGQRPQGETQYF. This chain uses TRBV5-1 with TRBJ2-5, with a tentative D call TRBD1 (6 bases). Germline lookup yields CDR1 SGHRS and CDR2 YFSETQ. Trimming left V 6 bases short and J 4 bases short, with 22 bases between. CDR3 length: 16 amino acids. The full variable domain, in which reference TRBV5-1 and TRBJ2-5 provide the parts outside the CDR3, is KAGVTQTPRYLIKTRGQQVTLSCSPISGHRSVSWYQQTPGQGLQFLFEYFSETQRNKGNFPGRFSGRQFSNSRSEMNVSTLELGDSALYLCASTRGQRPQGETQYFGPGTRLLVL.

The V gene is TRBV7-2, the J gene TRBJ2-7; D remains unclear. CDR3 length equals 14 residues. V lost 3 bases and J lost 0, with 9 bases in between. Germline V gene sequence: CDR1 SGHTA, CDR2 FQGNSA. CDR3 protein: CASSFMALSYEQYF. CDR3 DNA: TGTGCCAGCAGCTTCATGGCCCTCTCCTACGAGCAGTACTTC.

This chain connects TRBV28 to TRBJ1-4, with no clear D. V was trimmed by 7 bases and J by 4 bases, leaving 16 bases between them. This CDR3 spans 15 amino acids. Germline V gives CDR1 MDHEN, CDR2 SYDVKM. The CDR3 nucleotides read TGTGCCAGCACCGTTGGCGGGCAACTTAATGAAAAACTGTTTTTT. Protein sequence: CASTVGGQLNEKLFF. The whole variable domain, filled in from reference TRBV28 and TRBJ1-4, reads DVKVTQSSRYLVKRTGEKVFLECVQDMDHENMFWYRQDPGLGLRLIYFSYDVKMKEKGDIPEGYSVSREKKERFSLILESASTNQTSMYLCASTVGGQLNEKLFFGSGTQLSVL.

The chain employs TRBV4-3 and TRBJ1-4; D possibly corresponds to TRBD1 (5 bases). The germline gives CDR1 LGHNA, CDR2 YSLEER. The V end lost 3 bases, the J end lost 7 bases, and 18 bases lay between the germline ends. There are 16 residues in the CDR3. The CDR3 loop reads CASSQGPGALGEKLFF. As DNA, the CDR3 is TGCGCCAGCAGCCAGGGACCGGGAGCCTTGGGTGAAAAACTGTTTTTT.

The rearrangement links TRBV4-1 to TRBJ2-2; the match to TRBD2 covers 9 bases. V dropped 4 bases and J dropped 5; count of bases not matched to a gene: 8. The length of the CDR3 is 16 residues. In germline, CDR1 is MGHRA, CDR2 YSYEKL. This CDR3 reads CASSPLGLATTGELFF. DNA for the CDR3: TGCGCCAGCAGCCCCCTAGGACTAGCGACGACCGGGGAGCTGTTTTTT.

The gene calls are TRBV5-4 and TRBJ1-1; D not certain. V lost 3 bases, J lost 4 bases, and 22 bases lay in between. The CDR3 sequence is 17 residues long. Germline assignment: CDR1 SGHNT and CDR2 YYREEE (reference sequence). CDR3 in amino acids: CASSSGIRVPGGTEAFF. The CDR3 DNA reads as TGTGCCAGCAGCTCCGGAATTAGGGTCCCAGGAGGCACTGAAGCTTTCTTT.

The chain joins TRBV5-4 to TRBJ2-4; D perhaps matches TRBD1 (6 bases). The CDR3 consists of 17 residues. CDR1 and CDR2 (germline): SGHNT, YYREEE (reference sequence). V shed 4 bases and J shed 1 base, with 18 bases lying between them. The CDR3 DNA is TGTGCCAGCAGCACCCGGACAGAGGGGATGGCCAAAAACATTCAGTACTTC. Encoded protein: CASSTRTEGMAKNIQYF.

The CDR3 reads CASSLAEGLAGQNEQFF. The CDR3 DNA reads as TGTGCCAGCAGCTTAGCCGAAGGGCTAGCGGGGCAGAATGAGCAGTTCTTC. The rearrangement uses TRBV7-6 and TRBJ2-1, with TRBD2 identical over 9 bases. Germline lookup yields CDR1 SGHVS and CDR2 FNYEAQ. The trim removed 0 bases at V and 7 bases at J, leaving 10 bases unmatched. The CDR3 is 17 residues long. Together with reference TRBV7-6 and TRBJ2-1, the CDR3 gives the full variable domain: GAGVSQSPRYKVTKRGQDVALRCDPISGHVSLYWYRQALGQGPEFLTYFNYEAQQDKSGLPNDRFSAERPEGSISTLTIQRTEQRDSAMYRCASSLAEGLAGQNEQFFGPGTRLTVL.

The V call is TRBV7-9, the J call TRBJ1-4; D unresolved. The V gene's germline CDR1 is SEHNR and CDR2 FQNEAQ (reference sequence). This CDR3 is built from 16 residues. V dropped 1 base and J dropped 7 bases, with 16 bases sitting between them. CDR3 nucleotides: TGTGCCAGCAGCTTAGATTTAACCCTAGTTACTGAAAAACTGTTTTTT. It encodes CASSLDLTLVTEKLFF.

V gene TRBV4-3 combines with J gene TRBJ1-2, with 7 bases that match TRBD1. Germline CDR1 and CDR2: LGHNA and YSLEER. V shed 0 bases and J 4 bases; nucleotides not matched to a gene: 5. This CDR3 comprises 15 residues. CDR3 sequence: CASSQETGAVYGYTF. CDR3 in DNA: TGCGCCAGCAGCCAAGAAACAGGGGCGGTCTATGGCTACACCTTC.

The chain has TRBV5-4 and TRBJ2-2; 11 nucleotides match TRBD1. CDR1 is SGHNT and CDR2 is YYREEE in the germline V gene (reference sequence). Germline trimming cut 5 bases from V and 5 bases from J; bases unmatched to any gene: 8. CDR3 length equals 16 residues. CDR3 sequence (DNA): TGTGCCAGCAGACACCCCGGGACAGGGGGAACCGGGGAGCTGTTTTTT. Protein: CASRHPGTGGTGELFF.